Presented here are 21 T cell receptor beta chains from one specimen sequenced in a study of T cells after posttransplantation cyclophosphamide. Libraries were prepared by immunoSEQ multiplex PCR; TCRdb keeps only in-frame clonotypes and omits some of them. The table lists about 44,000 clones, no singletons, with around 2.1% in the top ten. The material sequenced was PBMCs. Source of these receptors: a man aged 35 to 55 in good health, CMV-negative, and a related stem cell transplant donor.

This clone was found many times. V and J are TRBV19 and TRBJ1-1; no reliable D call. This CDR3 is built from 13 residues. Germline loops: CDR1 LNHDA, CDR2 SQIVND (reference sequence). The ends were cut back, 7 bases at V and 6 bases at J, with 15 bases in the middle. The CDR3 bases are TGTGCCAGTAACATGGGCAGCTGGTCTGAAGCTTTCTTT. It is translated as CASNMGSWSEAFF. The full variable domain, rest sourced from reference TRBV19 and TRBJ1-1, is DGGITQSPKYLFRKEGQNVTLSCEQNLNHDAMYWYRQDPGQGLRLIYYSQIVNDFQKGDIAEGYSVSREKKESFPLTVTSAQKNPTAFYLCASNMGSWSEAFFGQGTRLTVV.

The rearrangement links TRBV9 to TRBJ1-6; 8 nucleotides agree with TRBD1. The V and J ends lost 2 bases and 0 bases, in that order; junction bases with no gene match: 7. CDR1 SGDLS and CDR2 YYNGEE come from the germline V gene. This CDR3 comprises 18 residues. This CDR3 is CASSVTGGDGSYNSPLHF. The CDR3 nucleotides are TGTGCCAGCAGCGTCACAGGGGGAGACGGCTCCTATAATTCACCCCTCCACTTT.

This clone was seen repeatedly, ten times or more. The genes are TRBV5-1 and TRBJ2-7; 7 bases agree with TRBD1. The V gene's germline CDR1 is SGHRS and CDR2 YFSETQ. Trimming at V came to 0 bases and at J to 3 bases, leaving 6 bases not matched to a gene. CDR3 size: 15 residues. The CDR3 spells CASSLGGPGGYEQYF. The DNA of the CDR3 is TGCGCCAGCAGCTTGGGGGGGCCAGGGGGCTACGAGCAGTACTTC.

This clone was detected ten times or more. The rearrangement joins TRBV21-1 to TRBJ2-1; the D call in the table, TRBD2, was not verified against the DNA. TRBV21-1 is annotated as a pseudogene. This CDR3 is built from 18 residues. CDR3 residues: CASSKSAPGAGHYNEQFF. In nucleotides, the CDR3 is TGTGCCAGCAGCAAATCGGCCCCGGGAGCGGGGCACTACAATGAGCAGTTCTTC.

This clone was seen at least ten times. The V and J genes are TRBV5-6 and TRBJ1-1, with TRBD1 identical over 10 bases. The V and J ends lost 3 bases and 1 base, in that order; junction bases with no gene match: 0. This CDR3 comprises 14 residues. Germline-derived CDR1 and CDR2 are SGHDT and YYEEEE. CDR3 nucleotide sequence: TGTGCCAGCAGCTGGGACAGGGGGAACACTGAAGCTTTCTTT. Its protein is CASSWDRGNTEAFF.

This clone occurred many times. The CDR3 sequence is CASSPEASLPNEQFF. The CDR3 DNA reads as TGTGCCAGCAGCCCCGAGGCTAGTCTCCCCAATGAGCAGTTCTTC. The rearrangement links TRBV9 to TRBJ2-1; D call uncertain. The germline V gene has CDR1 SGDLS and CDR2 YYNGEE. Trimming removed 4 bases from V and 6 bases from J, with 17 bases in between. The CDR3 sequence is 15 residues long.

This clone was seen at least ten times. CDR3 amino acids: CASRREAGELFF. The CDR3 bases are TGTGCCAGCAGGCGGGAGGCCGGGGAGCTGTTTTTT. The rearrangement uses TRBV6-5 and TRBJ2-2, with 8 bases aligning to TRBD2. The CDR3 extends over 12 amino acids. Per the germline V gene, CDR1 is MNHEY and CDR2 is SVGAGI. V lost 6 bases, J lost 6 bases, and 0 bases stayed unmatched.

This clone was observed at least ten times. This chain links TRBV5-6 with TRBJ2-1, with 7 bases fitting TRBD1. V gave up 3 bases and J gave up 7 bases; unmatched junction bases: 10. Germline lookup yields CDR1 SGHDT and CDR2 YYEEEE. The CDR3 consists of 15 residues. CDR3 bases: TGTGCCAGCAGCTCCGGGACAGTGAGATCAAATGAGCAGTTCTTC. It codes for CASSSGTVRSNEQFF.

This clone was seen a few times. V and J are TRBV29-1 and TRBJ2-3; the D gene is possibly TRBD1 (6 bases). Germline V gene lookup returns CDR1 SQVTM and CDR2 ANQGSEA. Trimming removed 5 bases at V and 0 bases at J, with 15 bases between. The CDR3 consists of 15 residues. CDR3 region: CSVILGHKSTDTQYF. In DNA, the CDR3 is TGCAGCGTTATTCTGGGACACAAAAGCACAGATACGCAGTATTTT.

The rearrangement uses TRBV28 and TRBJ2-7; 10 bases map to TRBD2. The germline CDR1 and CDR2 sequences are MDHEN and SYDVKM. The CDR3 contains 16 residues. The CDR3: CAGSLGAGGARYEQYV. CDR3 DNA sequence: TGTGCCGGCAGTTTAGGAGCGGGAGGGGCGAGGTACGAGCAGTACGTC.

This clone was detected ten times or more. The chain uses TRBV6-6 and TRBJ2-7; no clear D gene. V lost 6 bases to trimming and J lost 0 bases, with 9 bases between them. Germline CDR1 reads MNHNY; CDR2 reads SVGAGI (reference sequence). CDR3 size: 13 residues. The CDR3 protein is CASSLKDSYEQYV. The CDR3 DNA is TGTGCCAGCAGCCTGAAGGACTCCTACGAGCAGTACGTC.

The J gene is TRBJ1-1, the V gene TRBV6-1; weak D call: TRBD1 (6 bases). This CDR3 region has 15 residues. In germline, CDR1 is MNHNS, CDR2 SASEGT. V dropped 8 bases and J dropped 0 bases, with 16 bases sitting between them. The CDR3 DNA reads TGTGCCAGCTATCTAGGACAGTACATGAACACTGAAGCTTTCTTT. Protein sequence: CASYLGQYMNTEAFF.

This clone was detected many times. The rearrangement joins TRBV6-6 to TRBJ2-1; the D gene is possibly TRBD2 (5 bases). The V end was cut by 6 bases, the J end by 0 bases, with 9 bases between. The CDR3 has 14 amino acids. CDR1 and CDR2 (germline): MNHNY, SVGAGI (reference sequence). In nucleotides, the CDR3 is TGTGCCAGCAGAGGTGGGAGCTCCTACAATGAGCAGTTCTTC. This gives the protein CASRGGSSYNEQFF.

This clone has only a few counts. At one end the junction does not follow the germline gene, possibly because of a read error. The V call is TRBV7-2, the J call TRBJ2-2; 8 nucleotides line up with TRBD1. CDR1 and CDR2 (germline): SGHTA, FQGNSA. The CDR3 spans 15 residues. The CDR3 is CASSLGQGNIGELFF. The CDR3 DNA reads as TGTGCCAGCAGCTTAGGACAGGGGAACATCGGGGAGCTGTTTTTT.

The V call is TRBV25-1, the J call TRBJ2-1; a weak D match, TRBD1 (5 bases). Germline V gene sequence: CDR1 MGHDK, CDR2 SYGVNS. The CDR3 runs to 15 residues. Deletions cut 5 bases from V and 0 bases from J, with 11 bases between. The CDR3 DNA follows: TGTGCCAGCAGTTTGCAGGGAAGCTCCTACAATGAGCAGTTCTTC. This codes for CASSLQGSSYNEQFF.

The rearrangement links TRBV28 to TRBJ1-2; D is unclear. CDR1 MDHEN and CDR2 SYDVKM come from the germline V gene. V gave up 5 bases and J gave up 2 bases, with 12 bases separating them. The CDR3 length is 14 residues. The CDR3, as DNA: TGTGCCAGCAGTAGCCCGAGAGGAAACTATGGCTACACCTTC. Translating gives CASSSPRGNYGYTF.

This clone was counted many times. The chain has TRBV4-1 and TRBJ2-3; 7 bases are shared with TRBD2. This CDR3 is 17 amino acids long. Germline assignment: CDR1 MGHRA and CDR2 YSYEKL. Unmatched junction bases numbered 8, after V lost 0 bases and J lost 2 bases. CDR3 region: CASSQDYSSGTTDTQYF. The CDR3 DNA is TGCGCCAGCAGCCAAGATTATTCTAGCGGCACCACAGATACGCAGTATTTT.

Ten or more counts support this clone. V gene TRBV7-6 combines with J gene TRBJ2-1; 7 bases are a match to TRBD1. Germline V lookup: CDR1 SGHVS, CDR2 FNYEAQ. V dropped 4 bases and J dropped 7; count of bases not matched to a gene: 10. The CDR3 is 15 residues long. For the CDR3, the DNA is TGTGCCAGCAGCTCCCCCGAGACAGGGTATAATGAGCAGTTCTTC. Its translation is CASSSPETGYNEQFF.

This clone was detected many times. The chain employs TRBV2 and TRBJ1-1; D gene unclear. The V end lost 6 bases, the J end lost 4 bases, and 9 bases lay between the germline ends. This CDR3 has 12 residues. Germline assignment: CDR1 SNHLY and CDR2 FYNNEI. The CDR3 nucleotides are TGTGCCAGCAGCGCCGGACTCACTGAAGCTTTCTTT. This gives the protein CASSAGLTEAFF.

This clone occurred many times. The chain is built from TRBV19 and TRBJ2-2, with a tentative D call TRBD2 (6 bases). The CDR3 contains 14 residues. V was trimmed by 8 bases and J by 5 bases, leaving 15 bases between them. CDR1 is LNHDA, CDR2 SQIVND, per germline (reference sequence). This CDR3 reads CASEPGLKTGELFF. Here the CDR3 DNA reads TGTGCCAGTGAGCCGGGACTCAAAACCGGGGAGCTGTTTTTT.

This clone occurred many times. This chain links TRBV11-1 with TRBJ2-2, with TRBD1 matching over 7 bases. V was pared by 1 base and J by 5 bases, with 7 bases of the junction left unmatched. This CDR3 spans 16 amino acids. The germline gives CDR1 SGHAT, CDR2 FQDESV (reference sequence). The CDR3 sequence: CASSLVTGARTGELFF. The CDR3 nucleotides are TGTGCCAGCAGCTTAGTAACAGGGGCACGGACCGGGGAGCTGTTTTTT. Combining the CDR3 with reference TRBV11-1 and TRBJ2-2 gives the whole variable domain EAEVAQSPRYKITEKSQAVAFWCDPISGHATLYWYRQILGQGPELLVQFQDESVVDDSQLPKDRFSAERLKGVDSTLKIQPAELGDSAMYLCASSLVTGARTGELFFGEGSRLTVL.